The 12 T cell receptor beta chains below come from one sample, sequenced in a study of shared clonotypes between healthy human individuals. Some clones are missing from TCRdb's copy, which holds only in-frame ones; the method was immunoSEQ multiplex PCR. Here the sample spans more than 150,000 clones, 85% to 95% being singletons. Material for sequencing was naive CD4+ T cells sorted from blood. Stated subset: CD45RA+ positively selected. The receptors shown here come from a young woman in good health.

This rearrangement joins TRBV28 to TRBJ1-2; no clear D. The CDR3 has 11 residues. Trimming left V 3 bases short and J 8 bases short, with 7 bases between. Germline V gene lookup returns CDR1 MDHEN and CDR2 SYDVKM. Here the CDR3 reads CASSFEGGYTF. CDR3 nucleotide sequence: TGTGCCAGCAGTTTTGAAGGAGGCTACACCTTC.

This rearrangement joins TRBV10-3 to TRBJ1-2; possible D gene TRBD1, 5 bases. Trimming shortened V by 2 bases and J by 6 bases, and 10 bases separated the two germline ends. The CDR3 loop spans 13 amino acids. Germline assignment: CDR1 ENHRY and CDR2 SYGVKD. The CDR3 bases are TGTGCCATCAGTGAGGGAGAAGGGGATGGCTACACCTTC. Translated: CAISEGEGDGYTF.

The gene calls are TRBV6-5 and TRBJ1-4, with 7 bases identical to TRBD1. The V gene end was trimmed by 6 bases and the J gene end by 5 bases; junction bases not matched to a gene: 6. CDR1 is MNHEY, CDR2 SVGAGI, per germline. There are 14 residues in the CDR3. The CDR3: CASSQDRRNEKLFF. The CDR3 DNA is TGTGCCAGCAGCCAGGACAGGCGAAATGAAAAACTGTTTTTT.

V is TRBV5-1 and J is TRBJ1-3, with a tentative D call TRBD1 (6 bases). The CDR3 spans 16 residues. Trimming cost V 0 bases and J 4 bases, with 14 bases left between them. Germline-derived CDR1 and CDR2 are SGHRS and YFSETQ. The CDR3 protein is CASSLGAGGPGNTIYF. Here the CDR3 DNA reads TGCGCCAGCAGCTTGGGGGCTGGGGGGCCAGGAAACACCATATATTTT. Together with reference TRBV5-1 and TRBJ1-3, the CDR3 gives the full variable domain: KAGVTQTPRYLIKTRGQQVTLSCSPISGHRSVSWYQQTPGQGLQFLFEYFSETQRNKGNFPGRFSGRQFSNSRSEMNVSTLELGDSALYLCASSLGAGGPGNTIYFGEGSWLTVV.

Concerning this clone itself: In the same sample, other DNA sequences code for this CDR3. V is TRBV18 and J is TRBJ2-7, with D maybe TRBD1 (5 bases). In germline, CDR1 is KGHSH, CDR2 LQKENI. The V and J ends lost 0 bases and 3 bases respectively, with 6 bases between them. The CDR3 totals 13 residues. The CDR3: CASSPPQGYEQYF. For the CDR3, the DNA is TGTGCCAGCTCACCACCTCAGGGCTACGAGCAGTACTTC. Based on the CDR3 plus reference TRBV18 and TRBJ2-7, the full variable domain is NAGVMQNPRHLVRRRGQEARLRCSPMKGHSHVYWYRQLPEEGLKFMVYLQKENIIDESGMPKERFSAEFPKEGPSILRIQQVVRGDSAAYFCASSPPQGYEQYFGPGTRLTVT.

This clone is a singleton in its sample. The chain joins TRBV21-1 to TRBJ2-1; TRBD1 is the table's D call, not checked against the DNA. TRBV21-1 constitutes a pseudogene. The CDR3 spans 15 residues. In DNA, the CDR3 is TGTGCCAGCAGCTTACGGGACAGGGGTCCCAATGAGCAGTTCTTC. This sequence encodes CASSLRDRGPNEQFF.

The chain is built from TRBV7-8 and TRBJ1-5; D might be TRBD1 (5 bases). Looked up from germline, CDR1 is SGHVS and CDR2 is FQNEAQ. Trimming took 3 bases from V and 5 from J, leaving 14 bases between them. The CDR3 is 15 amino acids. The CDR3 bases are TGTGCCAGCAGCTTGTACGGGGGAGACTATCAGCCCCAGCATTTT. Translating it yields CASSLYGGDYQPQHF.

V is TRBV28 and J is TRBJ1-1; 9 bases are a match to TRBD1. CDR3 length: 13 amino acids. CDR1 is MDHEN, CDR2 SYDVKM, per germline. J lost 11 bases, V lost 5 bases, and 9 bases had no gene match. CDR3 in DNA: TGTGCCAGCAGTCTAACAGGGGGCGACGCGGCTTTCTTT. Its protein is CASSLTGGDAAFF.

This sequence joins TRBV29-1 and TRBJ2-5; D may correspond to TRBD1 or TRBD2 (6 bases each). The better agreement between TRBJ2-7 and the DNA end casts doubt on the J call. CDR3 length: 12 amino acids. CDR1 SQVTM and CDR2 ANQGSEA come from the germline V gene. CDR3 region: CSVDPRGGEQYF. The DNA for the CDR3 is TGCAGCGTTGATCCCAGGGGAGGCGAGCAGTACTTC.

The rearrangement joins TRBV5-1 to TRBJ2-2, with 7 bases aligning to TRBD1. Germline-derived CDR1 and CDR2 are SGHRS and YFSETQ. With 4 bases clipped from V and 2 bases from J, the junction kept 14 bases outside the gene matches. The CDR3 loop spans 18 amino acids. The chain's CDR3 is CASSVAVTGLFNTGELFF. CDR3 nucleotide sequence: TGCGCCAGCAGCGTCGCTGTGACAGGGTTGTTTAACACCGGGGAGCTGTTTTTT.

This clone was counted a single time. V usage is TRBV10-2 and J usage is TRBJ2-2, with 7 bases matching TRBD1. The CDR3 is 15 amino acids. From germline, CDR1 is WSHSY and CDR2 SAAADI. V shed 6 bases and J 4 bases; nucleotides not matched to a gene: 8. The CDR3 sequence: CASRGTASGTGELFF. The CDR3 DNA sequence: TGCGCCAGCAGGGGGACAGCTTCGGGCACCGGGGAGCTGTTTTTT.

This clone was seen just once. The V and J genes are TRBV7-6 and TRBJ2-7; D remains unclear. Germline V gives CDR1 SGHVS, CDR2 FNYEAQ. Trimming stripped 5 bases from V and 3 bases from J, with 8 bases between. CDR3 length equals 12 residues. CDR3 nucleotide sequence: TGTGCCAGCAGCGCGACCCACTACGAGCAGTACTTC. This encodes CASSATHYEQYF.